The rows below give T cell receptor beta chains drawn from one sample of a study of early T cells in non-severe SARS-CoV-2 infection. In TCRdb, the 5' RACE reads were re-called with MiXCR into one record per CDR3 protein. Of tens of thousands of distinct CDR3 sequences in the sample, roughly 5.7% were seen once. Sequenced material: whole blood. Every receptor here comes from an adult who was a healthcare worker with PCR-confirmed SARS-CoV-2 infection or an uninfected control (not recorded which). CDR3s leave out the opening cysteine and the closing phenylalanine or tryptophan. The order of the fields is J gene, V gene, D gene, CDR3 protein. A D gene is named only where the DNA matches it firmly.

>TRBJ1-4|TRBV20-1|-
SAATGTTNEKLF
>TRBJ2-7|TRBV30|TRBD2
AWSPTGGAGGEQY
>TRBJ2-1|TRBV4-3|TRBD2
ASSQTSGRYNEQF
>TRBJ2-5|TRBV7-9|TRBD1
ASSDGTEETQY
>TRBJ2-1|TRBV3-1|-
ASSQDGLTNEQF
>TRBJ1-1|TRBV4-1|-
ASSQEGGLGTEAF
>TRBJ1-1|TRBV24-1|TRBD1
ATSNGRGRRGTEAF
>TRBJ2-3|TRBV5-8|-
ASSAGMIYTDTQY
>TRBJ1-5|TRBV7-9|-
ASSKDGNQPQH
>TRBJ1-2|TRBV18|-
ASSPEPGVWGYT
>TRBJ2-1|TRBV7-2|TRBD2
ASSPGGGLAGELF
>TRBJ2-2|TRBV19|-
ASKEYNTGELF
>TRBJ1-4|TRBV5-6|-
ASRSGPNEKLF
>TRBJ2-6|TRBV7-9|-
ASSPGLGANVLT
>TRBJ2-7|TRBV27|-
ASSLFAGTNEQY
>TRBJ1-1|TRBV5-1|-
ASSLDKNTEAF
>TRBJ2-3|TRBV4-3|TRBD1
ASSQDWGQSTDTQY
>TRBJ2-1|TRBV12-3/TRBV12-4|TRBD2
VSGPGTSGGNEQF
>TRBJ2-7|TRBV4-2|TRBD1
ASSQAGQGYEQY
>TRBJ1-5|TRBV7-6|-
ASSPGQTLDQPQH
>TRBJ2-3|TRBV3-1|TRBD2
ASSVEGGPDTQY
>TRBJ2-3|TRBV7-2|TRBD1
ASSFRDSSTDTQY
>TRBJ2-7|TRBV20-1|TRBD2
SARELAGGLYEQY
>TRBJ2-5|TRBV13|TRBD2
ASSLGGGQETQY
>TRBJ1-5|TRBV19|TRBD1
ASRPQGATQPQH
>TRBJ2-2|TRBV7-2|-
ASSLVGGVNTGELF
>TRBJ2-1|TRBV10-2|TRBD2
ASRLAGEGNEQF